This TCR beta chain was retrieved from a study of blood T cell repertoires in COVID-19. Authors' data handling: Nucleated cell number was recorded as an estimate derived from reference gene primer amplification. Here immunoSEQ multiplex PCR was the method, and the copy in TCRdb shows in-frame clones only, minus some. V, J and clone size derive from that table, while D and trimming were established from the DNA sequence. The data hold a few hundred thousand clones, with roughly 86% observed a single time. V dropped 0 bases and J dropped 5; count of bases not matched to a gene: 6. From germline, CDR1 is LGHDT and CDR2 YNNKEL (reference sequence). The CDR3 covers 15 residues.

The TCR comes from a man aged 55-75 years with acute or convalescent COVID-19. The chain uses TRBV3-1 (or the pseudogene TRBV3-2) and TRBJ2-5; 7 bases align to TRBD1. The sample comprised peripheral blood. CDR3 DNA sequence: TGTGCCAGCAGCCAAGAGGAATACAGGGGCGAGACCCAGTACTTC. Its translation is CASSQEEYRGETQYF.